The 4 T cell receptor beta chains in this list originate from one sample, sequenced in a study of vaccination and CD4 T cells after COVID-19. With the Oncomine TCR Beta short-read assay, DNA from cultured CD4+ T cells was sequenced. TCRdb reprocessed the PCR reads with MiXCR, giving one entry per CDR3 protein. Of some 11,000 distinct CDR3 sequences listed, 40% to 45% were seen once; the top ten hold 11%. Treatment here: roughly ten-day PBMC culture with coronavirus spike peptide pools or control peptides (ViraFEST assay). These receptors have no known antigen. The sample here was CD4+ T cells from blood, cultured in vitro, taken after SARS-CoV-2 vaccination. These receptors all come from a human donor who had recovered from COVID-19.

V is TRBV7-9 and J is TRBJ1-2; D perhaps matches TRBD1 (6 bases). With 4 bases removed from V and 3 bases from J, the gap between germline ends came to 6 bases. Germline V lookup: CDR1 SEHNR, CDR2 FQNEAQ (reference sequence). This CDR3 comprises 12 residues. The CDR3 coding sequence is TGTGCCAGCAGCTACAGGGACTATGGCTACACCTTC. This gives the protein CASSYRDYGYTF.

The chain is built from TRBV4-3 and TRBJ1-1, with D uncertain. Germline CDR1 reads LGHNA; CDR2 reads YSLEER. The CDR3 length is 13 residues. Trimming shortened V by 0 bases and J by 2 bases, and 4 bases separated the two germline ends. This chain's CDR3 is CASSQDLNTEAFF. In DNA form, the CDR3 reads TGCGCCAGCAGCCAAGACCTCAACACTGAAGCTTTCTTT.

The rearrangement uses TRBV6-1 and TRBJ2-7; D is ambiguous. The germline V gene encodes CDR1 MNHNS and CDR2 SASEGT. With 6 bases removed from V and 8 bases from J, the gap between germline ends came to 11 bases. The CDR3 contains 11 residues. DNA of the CDR3: TGTGCCAGCAGCCCCGGAATCCAGCAGTACTTC. Translating it yields CASSPGIQQYF.

The chain joins TRBV28 to TRBJ1-2; TRBD1 aligns across 8 bases. The V and J ends lost 2 bases and 4 bases, in that order; junction bases with no gene match: 3. CDR1 is MDHEN and CDR2 is SYDVKM in the germline V gene. The CDR3 sequence is 14 residues long. CDR3 DNA sequence: TGTGCCAGCAGTTTACCCGGGACAGGCTATGGCTACACCTTC. Amino acid sequence: CASSLPGTGYGYTF.